Following are 10 T cell receptor beta chains from one sample sequenced in a study of Graves' ophthalmopathy and Graves' hyperthyroidism. The authors amplified TCR beta CDR3 regions from RNA transcripts. Second-round multiplex PCR followed a first-round RT-PCR using HTBI primers. TCRdb reanalysed the multiplex PCR reads using MiXCR and keeps one entry per CDR3 protein. The sample comprises about 500,000 distinct CDR3 sequences, about 35% of which are singletons, and 3.5% to 5% rests with the top ten. The sequenced material came from peripheral blood or thyroid tissue (not recorded which). These receptor sequences come from an adult man with Graves' hyperthyroidism.

There are many counts of this clonotype. The rearrangement uses TRBV10-3 and TRBJ1-3; D remains ambiguous. The CDR3 sequence is 19 residues long. V dropped 4 bases and J dropped 0 bases, with 22 bases sitting between them. CDR1 ENHRY and CDR2 SYGVKD come from the germline V gene. The CDR3: CAISGLDLRGRISGNTIYF. The DNA for the CDR3 is TGTGCCATCAGTGGCCTGGACCTCAGAGGCCGTATCTCTGGAAACACCATATATTTT.

This sequence joins TRBV6-1 and TRBJ1-5, with TRBD1 matching 8 bases. Germline assignment: CDR1 MNHNS and CDR2 SASEGT. The CDR3 totals 16 residues. Unmatched junction bases numbered 9, after V lost 5 bases and J lost 3 bases. The CDR3 region is CASSPGTGGINQPQHF. DNA for the CDR3: TGTGCCAGCAGTCCCGGGACAGGCGGCATCAATCAGCCCCAGCATTTT.

This clonotype appeared a single time. A much larger clone lies one base from this, so it may be a read error. The rearrangement links TRBV10-3 to TRBJ2-3, with a possible D match to TRBD1 (6 bases). The CDR3 has 16 amino acids. CDR1 is ENHRY, CDR2 SYGVKD, per germline. Between the trimmed V and J ends, which lost 4 bases and 1 base, there was a span of 15 bases. CDR3 sequence reads: CAISVSQGQGTDTQYF. For the CDR3, the DNA is TGTGCCATCAGTGTCTCTCAGGGGCAAGGCACAGATACGCAGTATTTT.

The table lists this clonotype with many counts. The chain uses TRBV6-5 and TRBJ1-6; D remains unclear. The CDR3 spans 17 residues. Germline V CDR1 and CDR2: MNHEY, SVGAGI. Trimming removed 0 bases at V and 10 bases at J, with 19 bases between. The CDR3 protein is CASSYSIGQPRISPLHF. In nucleotides, the CDR3 is TGTGCCAGCAGTTACTCGATCGGGCAGCCTAGGATCTCACCCCTCCACTTT.

This clonotype was seen a handful of times. The chain joins TRBV29-1 to TRBJ2-3; D may be TRBD2 (5 bases). This CDR3 is built from 13 residues. Trimming removed 6 bases from V and 5 bases from J, with 15 bases in between. CDR1 is SQVTM and CDR2 is ANQGSEA in the germline V gene. CDR3 protein: CSVGTNEGDTQYF. DNA for the CDR3: TGCAGCGTCGGTACTAATGAGGGAGATACGCAGTATTTT.

The rearrangement joins TRBV29-1 to TRBJ1-1, with a tentative D call TRBD1 (5 bases). This CDR3 contains 13 residues. Germline values: CDR1 SQVTM, CDR2 ANQGSEA. Trimming took off 5 bases at V and 6 bases at J, with 16 bases between the two ends. The CDR3 bases are TGCAGCGTTAGGAGCCAAGAGACAGCTGAAGCTTTCTTT. Translation: CSVRSQETAEAFF.

The J gene is TRBJ1-2, the V gene TRBV24-1; D might be TRBD1 (5 bases). Deletions cut 5 bases from V and 0 bases from J, with 9 bases between. CDR1 and CDR2 (germline): KGHDR, SFDVKD. CDR3 length equals 14 residues. The CDR3 bases are TGTGCCACCAGTGCGACAGTTTCTAACTATGGCTACACCTTC. Protein product: CATSATVSNYGYTF.

As to this clonotype: A much larger clone differs from this one at a single base, so this may be a read error. Without the conserved terminal phenylalanine or tryptophan, this CDR3 likely stems from a read error. The chain couples TRBV20-1 to TRBJ1-5, with D perhaps matching TRBD1 (5 bases). V was clipped by 0 bases and J by 1 base, with 13 bases between them. CDR1 is DFQATT and CDR2 is SNEGSKA in the germline V gene (reference sequence). There are 16 residues in the CDR3. The CDR3 protein is CSARDLGAESNQPQHL. Written as DNA, the CDR3 is TGCAGTGCTAGAGATCTCGGGGCTGAGAGCAATCAGCCCCAGCATCTT.

About this clonotype: A much larger clone sits a single nucleotide away, making a read error possible. The rearrangement uses TRBV6-2 or TRBV6-3 and TRBJ1-5; D ambiguous. Trimming removed 5 bases at V and 9 bases at J, with 14 bases between. The germline V gene encodes CDR1 MNHEY and CDR2 SVGEGT. The CDR3 has 13 residues. For the CDR3, the DNA is TGTGCCAGCAGTGAAGCCCGTGGGCGGCCCCAGCATTTT. Residues: CASSEARGRPQHF.

This clonotype was counted between two and nine times. The chain employs TRBV20-1 and TRBJ1-6; D remains unclear. Trimming pared 0 bases from V and 6 bases from J, leaving 12 bases between. This CDR3 contains 15 residues. Germline V gene data show CDR1 as DFQATT and CDR2 as SNEGSKA (reference sequence). The CDR3 DNA reads TGCAGTGCTAGAGACATGAGACGGGTTAATTCACCCCTCCACTTT. This codes for CSARDMRRVNSPLHF.